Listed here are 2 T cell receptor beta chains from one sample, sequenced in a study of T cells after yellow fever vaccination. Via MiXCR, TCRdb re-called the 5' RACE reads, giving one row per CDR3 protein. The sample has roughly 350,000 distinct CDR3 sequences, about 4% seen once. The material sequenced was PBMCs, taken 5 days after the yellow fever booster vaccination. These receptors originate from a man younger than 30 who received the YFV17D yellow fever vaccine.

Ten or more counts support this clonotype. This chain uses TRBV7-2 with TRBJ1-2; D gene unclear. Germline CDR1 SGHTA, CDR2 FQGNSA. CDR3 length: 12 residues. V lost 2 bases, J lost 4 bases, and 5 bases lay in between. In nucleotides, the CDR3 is TGTGCCAGCAGCTTATCGGGCTATGGCTACACCTTC. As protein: CASSLSGYGYTF.

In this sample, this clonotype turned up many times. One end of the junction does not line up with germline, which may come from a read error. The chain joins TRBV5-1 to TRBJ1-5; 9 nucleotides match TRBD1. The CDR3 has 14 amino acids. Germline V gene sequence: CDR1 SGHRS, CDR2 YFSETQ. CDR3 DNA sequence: TGTGCCAGCAGCTCCGGGACAGGGAATCAGCCCCAGCATTTT. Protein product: CASSSGTGNQPQHF.